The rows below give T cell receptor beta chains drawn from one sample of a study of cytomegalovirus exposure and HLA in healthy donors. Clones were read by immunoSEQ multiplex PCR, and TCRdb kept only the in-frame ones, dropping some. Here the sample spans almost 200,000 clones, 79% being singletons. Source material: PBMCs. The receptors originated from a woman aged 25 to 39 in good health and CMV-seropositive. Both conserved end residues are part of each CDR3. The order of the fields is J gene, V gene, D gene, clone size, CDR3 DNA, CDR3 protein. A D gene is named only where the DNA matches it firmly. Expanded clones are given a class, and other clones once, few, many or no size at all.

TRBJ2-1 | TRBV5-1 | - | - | TGCGCCAGCAGCGTAACTATGCATGAGCAGTTCTTC | CASSVTMHEQFF
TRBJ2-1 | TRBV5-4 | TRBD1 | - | TGTGCCAGCAGCTTATGGGACAGATCGCAGAATGAGCAGTTCTTC | CASSLWDRSQNEQFF
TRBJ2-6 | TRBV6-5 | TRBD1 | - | TGTGCCAGTTGGACAGGGACCTCTGGGGCCAACGTCCTGACTTTC | CASWTGTSGANVLTF
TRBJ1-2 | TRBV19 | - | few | TGTGCCAGTAGTAGAGGGCTAAACTATGGCTACACCTTC | CASSRGLNYGYTF
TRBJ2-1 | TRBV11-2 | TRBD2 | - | TGTGCCAGCAGCTTAGGGACTAGCGGGGGTGAGCAGTTCTTC | CASSLGTSGGEQFF
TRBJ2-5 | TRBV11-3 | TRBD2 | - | TGTGCCAGCAGCTTAGGGACTAGCGGGAGAGAGACCCAGTACTTC | CASSLGTSGRETQYF
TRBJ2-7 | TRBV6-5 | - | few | TGTGCCAGCAGTTACAGTGACAAGTACGAGCAGTACTTC | CASSYSDKYEQYF
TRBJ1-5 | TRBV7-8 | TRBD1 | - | TGTGCCAGCAGCTCTCAGGGGGCTCGGGATCAGCCCCAGCATTTT | CASSSQGARDQPQHF
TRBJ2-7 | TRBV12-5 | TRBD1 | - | TGTGCTAGTGGTTCCACAACACACCGGGACAGGGTCGCCTACGAGCAGTACTTC | CASGSTTHRDRVAYEQYF
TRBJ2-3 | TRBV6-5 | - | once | TGTGCCAGCAGTTACGGGGGCATGGCAGATACGCAGTATTTT | CASSYGGMADTQYF
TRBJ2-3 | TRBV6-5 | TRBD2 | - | TGTGCCAGCAGTCTAAGCGGGACTAGCACAGATACGCAGTATTTT | CASSLSGTSTDTQYF
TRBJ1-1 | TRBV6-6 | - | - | TGTGCCAGCAGCCCGACAGCCTCGAACACTGAAGCTTTCTTT | CASSPTASNTEAFF
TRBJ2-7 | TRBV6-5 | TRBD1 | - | TGTGCCAGCAGCCTGGACGACAGGGGCCTAGCCGAGCAGTACTTC | CASSLDDRGLAEQYF
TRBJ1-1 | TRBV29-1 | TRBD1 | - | TGCAGCGTTGAATATAGGAGACAGGGGGCGCGGAACACTGAAGCTTTCTTT | CSVEYRRQGARNTEAFF
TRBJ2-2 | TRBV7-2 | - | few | TGTGCCAGCAGCGCTAGCCTGAACACCGGGGAGCTGTTTTTT | CASSASLNTGELFF
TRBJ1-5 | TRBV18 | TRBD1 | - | TGTGCCAGCTCACCGCCCACGGGACAGGGGGGGCAGCCCCAGCATTTT | CASSPPTGQGGQPQHF
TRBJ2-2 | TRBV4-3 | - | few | TGCGCCAGCAGCCAAGTATATCTTTTTAGCGGCGGGGGGGACAGGACCGGGGAGCTGTTTTTT | CASSQVYLFSGGGDRTGELFF
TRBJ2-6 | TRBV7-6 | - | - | TGTGCCAGCAGCCCAGGTAGATCTGGGGCCAACGTCCTGACTTTC | CASSPGRSGANVLTF
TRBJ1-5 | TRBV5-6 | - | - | TGTGCCAGCAGCTTGGGCAGGGCAAGTCAGCCCCAGCATTTT | CASSLGRASQPQHF
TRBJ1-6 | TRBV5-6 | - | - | TGTGCCAGCAGCGGGGGGGTTAAGGGCTATAATTCACCCCTCCACTTT | CASSGGVKGYNSPLHF
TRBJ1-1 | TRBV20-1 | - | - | TGCAGTGCTAGAGATCCGCCCGGGACTTTCTTT | CSARDPPGTFF
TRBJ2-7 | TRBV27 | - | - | TGTGCCAGCAGTTTATTCAGGGTGTCCTCCTACGAGCAGTACTTC | CASSLFRVSSYEQYF
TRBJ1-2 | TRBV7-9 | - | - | TGTGCCAGCAGGGGGCAGGGGTTTAACTATGGCTACACCTTC | CASRGQGFNYGYTF